These 17 T cell receptor beta chains originate from one sample sequenced in a study of blood T cell repertoires in COVID-19. The protocol was immunoSEQ multiplex PCR, while the TCRdb copy is restricted to in-frame clones and leaves out a portion. The sample has roughly 200,000 clones; roughly 84% are singletons. The material sequenced was peripheral blood. These receptors were collected from a human donor in a cohort sampled during active COVID-19.

This clone was recorded once. The chain uses TRBV9 and TRBJ1-2; a possible D gene is TRBD1 (5 bases). CDR1 is SGDLS, CDR2 YYNGEE, per germline. CDR3 length: 12 residues. V shed 3 bases and J shed 4 bases, with 7 bases lying between them. CDR3 sequence reads: CASSGGLYGYTF. CDR3 DNA: TGTGCCAGCAGCGGGGGACTCTATGGCTACACCTTC.

The chain is built from TRBV6-5 and TRBJ1-2; D possibly corresponds to TRBD1 (6 bases). The CDR3 extends over 15 amino acids. The ends were cut back, 6 bases at V and 4 bases at J, with 18 bases in the middle. Germline V gives CDR1 MNHEY, CDR2 SVGAGI. The CDR3 sequence is CASSRPTGKGYGYTF. CDR3 nucleotides: TGTGCCAGCAGCCGACCCACAGGGAAAGGCTATGGCTACACCTTC.

This sequence joins TRBV28 and TRBJ2-7; D is unresolved. V was pared by 10 bases and J by 6 bases, with 13 bases between. The CDR3 covers 11 residues. Germline CDR1 reads MDHEN; CDR2 reads SYDVKM. The CDR3: CATRLAVEQYF. In DNA form, the CDR3 reads TGTGCCACCCGGTTAGCTGTCGAGCAGTACTTC.

The V and J genes are TRBV12-3 or TRBV12-4 and TRBJ2-5; D gene uncertain. V dropped 3 bases and J dropped 5 bases, with 4 bases sitting between them. This CDR3 is built from 11 residues. The CDR3 region is CASSFMETQYF. The CDR3 DNA sequence: TGTGCCAGCAGTTTTATGGAGACCCAGTACTTC.

Details on this clone: The junction departs from germline at one end; a sequencing error may be responsible. The chain links TRBV2 to TRBJ1-1; no reliable D call. Germline values: CDR1 SNHLY, CDR2 FYNNEI. The CDR3 is made up of 14 amino acids. Here the CDR3 DNA reads TGTGCCAGCAGTGAAGGTAAAGCCTACACTAAAGCTTTCTTT. Translation: CASSEGKAYTKAFF.

V and J are TRBV5-5 and TRBJ1-5; D unresolved. V lost 1 base to trimming and J lost 0 bases, with 17 bases between them. The CDR3 length is 18 residues. Germline V lookup: CDR1 SGHKS, CDR2 YYEKEE (reference sequence). CDR3 region: CASSLLSYNPNSNQPQHF. The CDR3 DNA reads TGTGCCAGCAGCTTGTTAAGCTATAATCCTAATAGCAATCAGCCCCAGCATTTT.

This sequence joins TRBV6-2 or TRBV6-3 and TRBJ1-5; possible D gene TRBD1, 5 bases. This CDR3 spans 13 amino acids. Trimming left V 5 bases short and J 4 bases short, with 9 bases between. Per germline, CDR1 MNHEY and CDR2 SVGEGT. This chain's CDR3 is CASSLYRNQPQHF. The CDR3 DNA is TGTGCCAGCAGTCTCTACAGGAATCAGCCCCAGCATTTT.

V usage is TRBV7-2 and J usage is TRBJ2-5; tentatively, D is TRBD1 (5 bases). The germline V and J ends were trimmed by 5 bases and 6 bases, with 13 bases remaining between them. CDR1 and CDR2 (germline): SGHTA, FQGNSA. CDR3 length: 13 amino acids. The CDR3 spells CASSPDRSQTQYF. The CDR3 coding sequence is TGTGCCAGCAGCCCTGACAGATCACAGACCCAGTACTTC. Filled out from reference TRBV7-2 and TRBJ2-5, the complete variable domain reads GAGVSQSPSNKVTEKGKDVELRCDPISGHTALYWYRQSLGQGLEFLIYFQGNSAPDKSGLPSDRFSAERTGGSVSTLTIQRTQQEDSAVYLCASSPDRSQTQYFGPGTRLLVL.

The rearrangement joins TRBV7-8 to TRBJ1-2; D remains unclear. CDR3 length equals 16 residues. V was clipped by 1 base and J by 2 bases, with 14 bases between them. The germline V gene encodes CDR1 SGHVS and CDR2 FQNEAQ. In nucleotides, the CDR3 is TGTGCCAGCAGCTTAGATTCCACGGCGGCCAACTATGGCTACACCTTC. This codes for CASSLDSTAANYGYTF.

The V and J genes are TRBV20-1 and TRBJ2-3; D is unresolved. From germline, CDR1 is DFQATT and CDR2 SNEGSKA (reference sequence). CDR3 size: 11 residues. Trimming took 3 bases from V and 3 from J, leaving 4 bases between them. CDR3: CSARSTDTQYF. In DNA form, the CDR3 reads TGCAGTGCTAGGTCAACAGATACGCAGTATTTT.

This clone was seen just once. This chain uses TRBV19 with TRBJ2-6, with a weak D call TRBD1 (6 bases). Trimming removed 2 bases at V and 1 base at J, with 12 bases between. The V gene's germline CDR1 is LNHDA and CDR2 SQIVND (reference sequence). The CDR3 consists of 17 residues. CDR3: CASSIRQGKSGANVLTF. The CDR3 nucleotides are TGTGCCAGTAGTATACGGCAGGGGAAGTCTGGGGCCAACGTCCTGACTTTC.

CDR3: CASSNLAGGSQETQYF. The CDR3 bases are TGTGCCAGTAGTAATCTAGCGGGAGGGTCTCAAGAGACCCAGTACTTC. The chain has TRBV19 and TRBJ2-5; 12 bases map to TRBD2. The CDR3 has 16 residues. V lost 4 bases and J lost 2; bases outside the gene matches: 5. Germline V CDR1 and CDR2: LNHDA, SQIVND (reference sequence).

The chain employs TRBV6-5 and TRBJ1-6; 10 bases line up with TRBD1. There are 13 residues in the CDR3. CDR1 and CDR2 from the germline V gene are MNHEY and SVGAGI. Unmatched junction bases numbered 4, after V lost 6 bases and J lost 11 bases. This chain's CDR3 is CASRPGQGTPLHF. The CDR3 DNA follows: TGTGCCAGCAGACCGGGACAGGGGACACCCCTCCACTTT.

The rearrangement joins TRBV6-5 to TRBJ1-5; TRBD1 is a possible D gene (5 bases). The germline V gene encodes CDR1 MNHEY and CDR2 SVGAGI. The CDR3 spans 13 residues. The ends were cut back, 6 bases at V and 3 bases at J, with 9 bases in the middle. The CDR3 DNA reads as TGTGCCAGCAGAAGGGGCAACAATCAGCCCCAGCATTTT. This translates into CASRRGNNQPQHF.

V usage is TRBV18 and J usage is TRBJ1-1; D is uncertain. CDR3 length equals 13 residues. V shed 4 bases and J shed 8 bases, with 14 bases lying between them. Germline assignment: CDR1 KGHSH and CDR2 LQKENI. The CDR3 sequence: CASSQRTGEEAFF. The CDR3 DNA sequence: TGTGCCAGCTCACAACGGACGGGAGAGGAAGCTTTCTTT. Full variable domain (outside the CDR3, taken from reference TRBV18 and TRBJ1-1): NAGVMQNPRHLVRRRGQEARLRCSPMKGHSHVYWYRQLPEEGLKFMVYLQKENIIDESGMPKERFSAEFPKEGPSILRIQQVVRGDSAAYFCASSQRTGEEAFFGQGTRLTVV.

This sequence joins TRBV6-4 and TRBJ1-1, with D tentatively TRBD1 (6 bases). V was shortened by 0 bases and J by 5 bases, with 7 bases between the two germline ends. Germline-derived CDR1 and CDR2 are MRHNA and SNTAGT. The CDR3 contains 13 residues. CDR3 in DNA: TGTGCCAGCAGTGACTCAGGGGGAACTGAAGCTTTCTTT. Protein product: CASSDSGGTEAFF.

The gene calls are TRBV28 and TRBJ2-7; 7 nucleotides align to TRBD2. The V and J ends lost 1 base and 5 bases, in that order; junction bases with no gene match: 5. This CDR3 has 14 amino acids. CDR1 and CDR2 (germline): MDHEN, SYDVKM. The CDR3 DNA reads TGTGCCAGCAGTTTATTAGGCGGGAGAGACGAGCAGTACTTC. Translating gives CASSLLGGRDEQYF. The whole variable domain, filled in from reference TRBV28 and TRBJ2-7, reads DVKVTQSSRYLVKRTGEKVFLECVQDMDHENMFWYRQDPGLGLRLIYFSYDVKMKEKGDIPEGYSVSREKKERFSLILESASTNQTSMYLCASSLLGGRDEQYFGPGTRLTVT.